This T cell receptor (beta chain) was sequenced in a study of cytomegalovirus exposure and HLA in healthy donors. Study-wide results and limits: Across donors, presence/absence analyses took sequencing depth to be roughly uniform. Earlier analysis looked at TCR beta V segments, and most were productive about 90% or about 30% of the time. The classifier reportedly diagnosed cytomegalovirus status with high specificity and sensitivity.

PCR primers comprised 60 Vbeta and 13 Jbeta primers. As handled by the study authors: Later work found 65 million to 100 million unique TCR beta chains, with about 10 million shared. Measured with immunoSEQ multiplex PCR; TCRdb has only the in-frame clones, and not every one. The V and J calls and the clone size are those of that table, but D and trimming were determined from the DNA. The table shows 150,000 or so clones, with roughly 80% occurring only once. A few counts support this clone. Its specificity is unknown. Germline CDR1 SGHAT, CDR2 FQNNGV. V lost 10 bases to trimming and J lost 4 bases, with 17 bases between them. There are 13 residues in the CDR3.

The clonotype was recovered from a male donor in good health and CMV-seronegative. The material sequenced was PBMCs. The rearrangement joins TRBV11-2 to TRBJ2-7; weak D call: TRBD2 (6 bases). For the CDR3, the DNA is TGTGCCACCCGCCGAGAGCTAGCGTACGAGCAGTACTTC. Its protein product is CATRRELAYEQYF.